A single sample is the source of the 28 T cell receptor beta chains below, sequenced in a study of identical twins. TCRdb independently ran MiXCR on the 5' RACE reads; one entry per CDR3 protein. Of roughly 350,000 distinct CDR3 sequences in the sample, roughly 9% were seen once. Sequencing input: naive T cells sorted from blood. These receptors all come from a woman aged 45-60 years in good health.

This clonotype has ten or more counts. The chain carries TRBV5-1 and TRBJ2-3, with 8 bases lining up with TRBD2. This CDR3 comprises 14 residues. The germline V gene has CDR1 SGHRS and CDR2 YFSETQ. Trimming at V came to 2 bases and at J to 4 bases, leaving 3 bases not matched to a gene. CDR3 amino acids: CASSLAGEADTQYF. The CDR3 DNA reads TGCGCCAGCAGCTTAGCGGGAGAAGCAGATACGCAGTATTTT.

Written as DNA, the CDR3 is TGCGCCAGCAGCTCTTCCGGGACTAGCGGGAGTTTTTCCGGGGAGCTGTTTTTT. It encodes CASSSSGTSGSFSGELFF. The chain joins TRBV5-1 to TRBJ2-2, with 14 bases lining up with TRBD2. CDR1 SGHRS and CDR2 YFSETQ come from the germline V gene. V gave up 3 bases and J gave up 6 bases; unmatched junction bases: 10. The CDR3 is 18 amino acids.

The genes are TRBV28 and TRBJ2-7; TRBD1 might be the D (6 bases). The CDR3 length is 16 residues. Trimming shortened V by 2 bases and J by 4 bases, and 18 bases separated the two germline ends. Germline lookup yields CDR1 MDHEN and CDR2 SYDVKM. CDR3 region: CASSLGPQGRFYEQYF. CDR3 nucleotide sequence: TGTGCCAGCAGTTTAGGCCCCCAGGGGCGATTTTACGAGCAGTACTTC. The full variable domain, in which reference TRBV28 and TRBJ2-7 provide the parts outside the CDR3, is DVKVTQSSRYLVKRTGEKVFLECVQDMDHENMFWYRQDPGLGLRLIYFSYDVKMKEKGDIPEGYSVSREKKERFSLILESASTNQTSMYLCASSLGPQGRFYEQYFGPGTRLTVT.

V is TRBV10-3 and J is TRBJ2-5, with D tentatively TRBD2 (5 bases). CDR3 length: 14 residues. CDR1 and CDR2 (germline): ENHRY, SYGVKD. Trimming shortened V by 7 bases and J by 3 bases, and 15 bases separated the two germline ends. The CDR3 DNA reads as TGTGCCATCAAGGCCCTCGAGGGTGAAGAGACCCAGTACTTC. Translated: CAIKALEGEETQYF.

This clonotype was seen ten or more times. The rearrangement links TRBV28 to TRBJ2-1, with D uncertain. The V and J ends lost 4 bases and 4 bases respectively, with 8 bases between them. The germline gives CDR1 MDHEN, CDR2 SYDVKM. The CDR3 consists of 13 residues. CDR3: CASSSPQYNEQFF. The DNA of the CDR3 is TGTGCCAGCAGTTCCCCCCAGTACAATGAGCAGTTCTTC.

This clonotype has just a few counts. The junction and the germline gene differ at one end; a read error may be behind it. V and J are TRBV20-1 and TRBJ2-1; TRBD2 matches at 11 bases. The CDR3 runs 16 residues. In germline, CDR1 is DFQATT, CDR2 SNEGSKA (reference sequence). CDR3 sequence reads: CSARDPTSGSRNEQFF. The CDR3 nucleotides are TGCAGTGCTCGAGACCCTACTAGCGGGAGCCGTAATGAGCAGTTCTTC.

The V gene is TRBV29-1, the J gene TRBJ1-1, with D hard to call. This CDR3 region has 13 residues. The V end was cut by 2 bases, the J end by 0 bases, with 7 bases between. In germline, CDR1 is SQVTM, CDR2 ANQGSEA. This CDR3 is CSVETAMNTEAFF. Written as DNA, the CDR3 is TGCAGCGTTGAAACAGCTATGAACACTGAAGCTTTCTTT.

The chain has TRBV29-1 and TRBJ1-2; D gene ambiguous. The germline V and J ends were trimmed by 5 bases and 8 bases, with 12 bases remaining between them. The CDR3 totals 11 residues. Germline V gene sequence: CDR1 SQVTM, CDR2 ANQGSEA. The CDR3 DNA reads TGCAGCGTTCTAGGAGAGGACGGCTACACCTTC. Amino acids: CSVLGEDGYTF.

This clonotype was picked up many times. The chain carries TRBV24-1 and TRBJ2-7, with D uncertain. CDR1 and CDR2 (germline): KGHDR, SFDVKD. This CDR3 is 11 amino acids long. Trimming removed 0 bases from V and 9 bases from J, with 5 bases in between. Here the CDR3 DNA reads TGTGCCACCAGTGATTTGCAGAGGCAGTACTTC. This codes for CATSDLQRQYF.

This clonotype has more than one count but fewer than ten. The J gene is TRBJ1-2, the V gene TRBV7-2; D gene uncertain. Deletions cut 3 bases from V and 2 bases from J, with 7 bases between. The CDR3 extends over 13 amino acids. CDR1 and CDR2 (germline): SGHTA, FQGNSA. This chain's CDR3 is CASSFQTNYGYTF. CDR3 bases: TGTGCCAGCAGCTTTCAGACGAACTATGGCTACACCTTC.

This clonotype occurred a few times. The chain is built from TRBV27 and TRBJ1-5; D is unresolved. The CDR3 totals 13 residues. Germline V gives CDR1 MNHEY, CDR2 SMNVEV (reference sequence). V gave up 5 bases and J gave up 3 bases, with 8 bases separating them. The CDR3, as DNA: TGTGCCAGCAGTATATGGATCAATCAGCCCCAGCATTTT. Amino acids: CASSIWINQPQHF.

The V and J genes are TRBV20-1 and TRBJ1-1, with 7 nucleotides matching TRBD1. CDR3 length: 13 residues. V lost 5 bases to trimming and J lost 0 bases; unmatched junction nucleotides: 3. The V gene's germline CDR1 is DFQATT and CDR2 SNEGSKA (reference sequence). CDR3 nucleotide sequence: TGCAGTGCTGCACAGGGGATGAACACTGAAGCTTTCTTT. Translation: CSAAQGMNTEAFF.

The V gene is TRBV29-1, the J gene TRBJ1-1, with D possibly TRBD1 on 6 matching bases. The CDR3 is 12 residues long. Germline loops: CDR1 SQVTM, CDR2 ANQGSEA. The ends were cut back, 4 bases at V and 6 bases at J, with 12 bases in the middle. CDR3 in DNA: TGCAGCGTTGGGTCAGCAGGGGCTGAAGCTTTCTTT. The encoded protein is CSVGSAGAEAFF.

This clonotype was counted ten times or more. The chain recombines TRBV20-1 with TRBJ1-3; unclear D gene. The CDR3 length is 14 residues. With 6 bases removed from V and 2 bases from J, the gap between germline ends came to 14 bases. Germline loops: CDR1 DFQATT, CDR2 SNEGSKA (reference sequence). The chain's CDR3 is CSADSQKPGNTIYF. The CDR3 nucleotides are TGCAGTGCCGACTCCCAGAAGCCTGGAAACACCATATATTTT.

The V call is TRBV2, the J call TRBJ2-5; perhaps TRBD2 as D (5 bases). The CDR3 has 15 amino acids. Trimming took 2 bases from V and 7 from J, leaving 17 bases between them. Germline V gene lookup returns CDR1 SNHLY and CDR2 FYNNEI. The CDR3 DNA follows: TGTGCCAGCAGTGAACCCGGGATCGGTATTGGGACCCAGTACTTC. Amino acid sequence: CASSEPGIGIGTQYF.

This clonotype was counted a few times. The chain combines TRBV11-2 with TRBJ2-5; D remains ambiguous. Per germline, CDR1 SGHAT and CDR2 FQNNGV. CDR3 size: 14 residues. The ends were cut back, 3 bases at V and 4 bases at J, with 12 bases in the middle. The CDR3 DNA reads TGTGCCAGCAGCTTGGCTAGGTTTGGAGAGACCCAGTACTTC. Translation: CASSLARFGETQYF.

This clonotype was recorded at least ten times. J is TRBJ2-2 and V is TRBV7-2; D is tentatively TRBD1 or TRBD2 (5 bases each). Germline V gene data show CDR1 as SGHTA and CDR2 as FQGNSA. The CDR3 is 15 amino acids. V was pared by 4 bases and J by 5 bases, with 14 bases between. DNA for the CDR3: TGTGCCAGCAGCTCATGGGGGACCTCAACCGGGGAGCTGTTTTTT. Encoded protein: CASSSWGTSTGELFF.

The sample holds many counts of this clonotype. The gene calls are TRBV2 and TRBJ2-3, with TRBD1 matching over 7 bases. Germline CDR1 reads SNHLY; CDR2 reads FYNNEI. V dropped 6 bases and J dropped 1; count of bases not matched to a gene: 4. The CDR3 sequence is 14 residues long. The CDR3: CASRRGGGTDTQYF. As DNA, the CDR3 is TGTGCCAGCAGAAGAGGGGGCGGCACAGATACGCAGTATTTT.

This clonotype has just a few counts. V usage is TRBV12-3 or TRBV12-4 and J usage is TRBJ2-2, with D perhaps being TRBD1 or TRBD2 (5 bases each). The length of the CDR3 is 17 residues. V was trimmed by 7 bases and J by 0 bases, leaving 18 bases between them. The CDR3 DNA sequence: TGTGCCAGCACCCGGGGCAGACCGATCGCGAACACCGGGGAGCTGTTTTTT. Protein sequence: CASTRGRPIANTGELFF.

V gene TRBV29-1 combines with J gene TRBJ2-1; 11 bases agree with TRBD2. The CDR3 length is 14 residues. Germline assignment: CDR1 SQVTM and CDR2 ANQGSEA. Losses at the gene ends were 7 bases for V and 10 bases for J; bases not matched to a gene: 12. CDR3 loop: CSAGVLAGGVEQFF. In DNA form, the CDR3 reads TGCAGCGCCGGGGTATTAGCGGGAGGGGTAGAGCAGTTCTTC.

The rearrangement uses TRBV5-5 and TRBJ2-1; 8 nucleotides align to TRBD2. CDR1 and CDR2 (germline): SGHKS, YYEKEE (reference sequence). The CDR3 loop spans 14 amino acids. With 5 bases clipped from V and 7 bases from J, the junction kept 8 bases outside the gene matches. CDR3 DNA sequence: TGTGCCAGCAGTCGAGCGGGAGCGGGAAATGAGCAGTTCTTC. This codes for CASSRAGAGNEQFF.

This clonotype has only a few counts. V and J are TRBV6-5 and TRBJ2-7; tentatively, D is TRBD2 (6 bases). Germline CDR1 is MNHEY and CDR2 is SVGAGI. The CDR3 length is 12 residues. Trimming left V 8 bases short and J 7 bases short, with 15 bases between. The CDR3 DNA sequence: TGTGCCAGCCGGACTACCCTGGGGGAGCAGTACTTC. It yields the protein CASRTTLGEQYF.

The V call is TRBV20-1, the J call TRBJ1-1, with D tentatively TRBD1 (6 bases). The germline gives CDR1 DFQATT, CDR2 SNEGSKA (reference sequence). The CDR3 covers 12 residues. Trimming left V 2 bases short and J 5 bases short, with 9 bases between. The CDR3 reads CSARSQGTEAFF. DNA for the CDR3: TGCAGTGCTAGATCCCAGGGGACTGAAGCTTTCTTT.

J is TRBJ1-5 and V is TRBV2; no reliable D call. Trimming removed 1 base from V and 6 bases from J, with 10 bases in between. Germline loops: CDR1 SNHLY, CDR2 FYNNEI. CDR3 length: 14 residues. The DNA of the CDR3 is TGTGCCAGCAGTGAAGTGCGAGGTTTTCAGCCCCAGCATTTT. As protein: CASSEVRGFQPQHF.

The chain uses TRBV5-1 and TRBJ2-7; no firm D call. Trimming took 0 bases from V and 4 from J, leaving 5 bases between them. Germline V gives CDR1 SGHRS, CDR2 YFSETQ. The CDR3 runs 12 residues. CDR3 nucleotide sequence: TGCGCCAGCAGCTTGGTGTGGTACGAGCAGTACTTC. Its protein product is CASSLVWYEQYF.

Points on this clonotype: This CDR3 is missing its conserved last phenylalanine or tryptophan, likely due to a read error. J is TRBJ2-2 and V is TRBV20-1; TRBD2 matches at 9 bases. The junction had 6 bases not matched to a gene; V was cut back by 3 bases and J by 4 bases. Germline V lookup: CDR1 DFQATT, CDR2 SNEGSKA (reference sequence). The CDR3 spans 15 residues. CDR3 bases: TGCAGTGCTAGGGGAACTAGCGGGTTCACCGGGGAGCTGTTTTGT. Translating it yields CSARGTSGFTGELFC.

The J gene is TRBJ2-7, the V gene TRBV11-2, with D unresolved. This CDR3 contains 14 residues. Germline lookup yields CDR1 SGHAT and CDR2 FQNNGV. Trimming removed 1 base from V and 3 bases from J, with 10 bases in between. CDR3 protein: CASSLAPPLYEQYV. The CDR3 DNA is TGTGCCAGCAGCTTAGCGCCCCCACTCTACGAGCAGTACGTC.

This clonotype was counted only a few times. The V gene is TRBV2, the J gene TRBJ2-7; D remains unclear. The V end was cut by 5 bases, the J end by 0 bases, with 14 bases between. Germline V gene lookup returns CDR1 SNHLY and CDR2 FYNNEI. The CDR3 length is 15 residues. DNA of the CDR3: TGTGCCAGCAGTCCCAGTGGATTGAGCTCCTACGAGCAGTACTTC. This gives the protein CASSPSGLSSYEQYF.